This T cell receptor (beta chain) was profiled in a study of T cell repertoires in cytomegalovirus infection. Looking at the study overall: The authors used CMV epitopes that were HLA-C-restricted (recently identified) and HLA-B-restricted (well studied). CMV infection together with matching HLA type was indicated by public TCR beta signatures.

In TCRdb, the reads were re-called with MiXCR into one record per CDR3 protein. This table holds 700,000 to 950,000 distinct CDR3 sequences, approximately 30% found once. Study findings and constraints: HLA-C-restricted CMV-specific TCR beta clonotypes were dominant in the ex vivo response.

As for this clonotype: Its antigen is as yet unknown.

The length of the CDR3 is 19 residues. Trimming cost V 0 bases and J 2 bases; bases outside gene matches: 10. Germline-derived CDR1 and CDR2 are MGHRA and YSYEKL. The sequences come from cultured CD8+ T cells from PBMCs, collected from culture after CMV antigen stimulation. The rearrangement uses TRBV4-1 and TRBJ2-6; 7 bases align to TRBD1. The TCR sequence derives from a human donor in good health (CMV status not recorded). Some clones in this sample may be carry-over from other donors' samples. The CDR3 protein is CASSQDQPGGIPGANVLTF. DNA of the CDR3: TGCGCCAGCAGCCAAGATCAGCCAGGGGGAATACCTGGGGCCAACGTCCTGACTTTC.